The 20 T cell receptor beta chains reported below all come from one sample, sequenced in a study of PD-1 blockade in classical Hodgkin lymphoma. Time point described: newly diagnosed, previously untreated cHL patient sample. CD4+ T cells were purified from thawed PBMCs by magnetic negative selection. Here immunoSEQ multiplex PCR was the method, and the copy in TCRdb shows in-frame clones only, minus some. The sample consists of around 16,000 clones, about 86% of them appearing once. What was sequenced was CD4+ T cells from blood. All receptors derive from a human donor with classical Hodgkin lymphoma.

This clone was seen a single time. The chain recombines TRBV18 with TRBJ1-4, with TRBD1 matching over 9 bases. The CDR3 consists of 17 residues. The trim removed 1 base at V and 1 base at J, leaving 4 bases unmatched. CDR1 and CDR2 (germline): KGHSH, LQKENI. The CDR3 loop is CASSPLSTGGTNEKLFF. The CDR3 region has the DNA TGTGCCAGCTCACCACTATCGACAGGGGGAACTAATGAAAAACTGTTTTTT.

V gene TRBV5-6 combines with J gene TRBJ2-3, with D tentatively TRBD2 (6 bases). Germline values: CDR1 SGHDT, CDR2 YYEEEE. The V end was cut by 2 bases, the J end by 2 bases, with 15 bases between. The CDR3 extends over 16 amino acids. The CDR3 is CASSLPSGSFTDTQYF. The CDR3, as DNA: TGTGCCAGCAGCTTACCGAGCGGGTCATTCACAGATACGCAGTATTTT.

J is TRBJ2-7 and V is TRBV5-6; 8 bases are a match to TRBD2. The CDR3 consists of 15 residues. Germline values: CDR1 SGHDT, CDR2 YYEEEE. With 2 bases clipped from V and 6 bases from J, the junction kept 10 bases outside the gene matches. Here the CDR3 reads CASSFDERELPEQYF. In DNA, the CDR3 is TGTGCCAGCAGCTTTGATGAGCGGGAGCTCCCCGAGCAGTACTTC.

Turning to this clone: The junction departs from the called germline gene at one end, perhaps through a read error. The chain links TRBV19 to TRBJ2-5; maybe TRBD2 (7 bases). CDR1 and CDR2 (germline): LNHDA, SQIVND (reference sequence). The CDR3 length is 13 residues. The CDR3 protein is CASSTGRGENQYF. DNA for the CDR3: TGTGCCAGTAGTACGGGGAGGGGGGAGAACCAGTACTTC.

This clone was seen a single time. J is TRBJ1-1 and V is TRBV7-6; 7 nucleotides align to TRBD1. The CDR3 covers 16 residues. CDR1 and CDR2 (germline): SGHVS, FNYEAQ. With 5 bases clipped from V and 4 bases from J, the junction kept 13 bases outside the gene matches. The CDR3 sequence is CASSPGDSRRVTEAFF. Written as DNA, the CDR3 is TGTGCCAGCAGCCCCGGGGACAGTCGGCGGGTCACTGAAGCTTTCTTT.

This sequence joins TRBV27 and TRBJ2-3; D gene unclear. CDR3 length: 17 residues. The V gene's germline CDR1 is MNHEY and CDR2 SMNVEV (reference sequence). V lost 5 bases and J lost 2, with 20 bases in between. CDR3 loop: CASSNVHGGVITDTQYF. As DNA, the CDR3 is TGTGCCAGCAGTAACGTGCATGGTGGCGTTATCACAGATACGCAGTATTTT.

CDR3 sequence (DNA): TGTGCCAGCAGTTCCCGAGCGGGGGGGACCTACGAGCAGTACTTC. Its translation: CASSSRAGGTYEQYF. The rearrangement uses TRBV6-6 and TRBJ2-7, with 10 bases lining up with TRBD2. This CDR3 is built from 15 residues. CDR1 is MNHNY and CDR2 is SVGAGI in the germline V gene (reference sequence). J gave up 2 bases and V 4 bases, and 5 bases lay outside the gene matches.

This chain connects TRBV2 to TRBJ1-1; 7 bases fit TRBD1. The CDR3 is 14 residues long. The junction had 10 bases not matched to a gene; V was cut back by 6 bases and J by 6 bases. From germline, CDR1 is SNHLY and CDR2 FYNNEI. CDR3 coding DNA: TGTGCCAGCAGCGACCTCCGGGACAGCGCTGAAGCTTTCTTT. This translates into CASSDLRDSAEAFF.

The chain links TRBV7-9 to TRBJ2-7, with no clear D. CDR3 length: 13 amino acids. V dropped 3 bases and J dropped 3 bases, with 9 bases sitting between them. Germline CDR1 is SEHNR and CDR2 is FQNEAQ (reference sequence). The CDR3 spells CASSLGSFYEQYF. CDR3 coding DNA: TGTGCCAGCAGCTTGGGCAGTTTCTACGAGCAGTACTTC.

The chain has TRBV21-1 and TRBJ1-5; the table calls TRBD1, which could not be checked here. TRBV21-1 is given as a pseudogene. CDR3 length: 17 residues. CDR3: CASSSRDKTYSNQPQHF. In nucleotides, the CDR3 is TGTGCCAGCAGCTCCCGGGACAAAACTTATAGCAATCAGCCCCAGCATTTT.

The chain links TRBV7-2 to TRBJ2-3; no reliable D call. Trimming stripped 3 bases from V and 2 bases from J, with 15 bases between. This CDR3 is built from 16 residues. CDR1 SGHTA and CDR2 FQGNSA come from the germline V gene. Here the CDR3 reads CASSLSDGGFTDTQYF. In nucleotides, the CDR3 is TGTGCCAGCAGCTTGTCCGACGGCGGTTTCACAGATACGCAGTATTTT.

CDR3 sequence reads: CASSEYRSSSYNEQFF. Here the CDR3 DNA reads TGTGCCAGCAGTGAATATCGGTCCAGCTCCTACAATGAGCAGTTCTTC. V and J are TRBV25-1 and TRBJ2-1; D is unresolved. V lost 0 bases to trimming and J lost 0 bases, with 9 bases between them. The CDR3 extends over 16 amino acids. In germline, CDR1 is MGHDK, CDR2 SYGVNS.

The chain employs TRBV9 and TRBJ2-1; D may be TRBD1 (6 bases). The CDR3 contains 17 residues. V lost 2 bases and J 1 base, leaving 16 bases between the germline ends. Germline V lookup: CDR1 SGDLS, CDR2 YYNGEE. CDR3: CASSVDPGQFSYNEQFF. The CDR3 DNA is TGTGCCAGCAGCGTCGACCCTGGACAGTTTTCCTACAATGAGCAGTTCTTC.

V usage is TRBV5-1 and J usage is TRBJ1-2; D call uncertain. The ends were cut back, 6 bases at V and 4 bases at J, with 16 bases in the middle. The CDR3 has 14 residues. Germline V gene data show CDR1 as SGHRS and CDR2 as YFSETQ. The CDR3 region is CASTWGWEAYGYTF. CDR3 nucleotide sequence: TGCGCCAGCACCTGGGGATGGGAGGCCTATGGCTACACCTTC.

V and J are TRBV19 and TRBJ2-2, with TRBD1 as a possible D gene (6 bases). The CDR3 has 17 amino acids. The V and J ends lost 5 bases and 3 bases respectively, with 19 bases between them. CDR1 is LNHDA, CDR2 SQIVND, per germline (reference sequence). The CDR3 region is CASSAYGPSGDTGELFF. The DNA for the CDR3 is TGTGCCAGTAGTGCCTATGGTCCTTCAGGGGACACCGGGGAGCTGTTTTTT.

This chain joins TRBV4-3 and TRBJ1-6; D is undetermined. The CDR3 totals 13 residues. Germline CDR1 reads LGHNA; CDR2 reads YSLEER. Trimming removed 1 base from V and 10 bases from J, with 8 bases in between. This CDR3 is CASSQGEGSPLHF. The CDR3 bases are TGCGCCAGCAGCCAAGGTGAAGGATCACCCCTCCACTTT.

The V gene is TRBV15, the J gene TRBJ2-7, with 8 bases that match TRBD1. The CDR3 consists of 15 residues. V shed 1 base, J shed 7 bases, and the junction held 9 bases outside the gene matches. CDR1 LNHNV and CDR2 YYDKDF come from the germline V gene (reference sequence). The CDR3 reads CATSRGSGQGSEQYF. For the CDR3, the DNA is TGTGCCACCAGCAGAGGATCAGGACAGGGAAGTGAGCAGTACTTC.

The rearrangement uses TRBV5-8 and TRBJ1-2; D is ambiguous. The CDR3 consists of 15 residues. Germline lookup yields CDR1 SGHTS and CDR2 YDEGEE. With 1 base removed from V and 6 bases from J, the gap between germline ends came to 16 bases. CDR3 DNA sequence: TGTGCCAGCAGCTTGAAACAGAACTTTTGGAATGGCTACACCTTC. This sequence encodes CASSLKQNFWNGYTF.

V and J are TRBV29-1 and TRBJ1-5, with TRBD1 matching 8 bases. This CDR3 contains 12 residues. CDR1 is SQVTM and CDR2 is ANQGSEA in the germline V gene. V gave up 5 bases and J gave up 7 bases; unmatched junction bases: 4. As DNA, the CDR3 is TGCAGCGTTCAGGGGGCGAACCAGCCCCAGCATTTT. It yields the protein CSVQGANQPQHF.

This clone was recorded a few times. The chain joins TRBV19 to TRBJ2-7; D may be TRBD1 (6 bases). CDR3 size: 15 residues. Germline CDR1 and CDR2: LNHDA and SQIVND (reference sequence). V was clipped by 5 bases and J by 5 bases, with 19 bases between them. The DNA for the CDR3 is TGTGCCAGTAGTGGCAAATTAGGGGCAGGGGACGAGCAGTACTTC. Translating gives CASSGKLGAGDEQYF.